One TCR beta chain is described in this entry. Libraries were prepared by immunoSEQ multiplex PCR; TCRdb keeps only in-frame clonotypes and omits some of them. This table holds thousands of clones, 55% to 75% found once. The data originate from a study of neoadjuvant anti-PD-1 for oral cavity cancer. This CDR3 contains 16 residues. Germline loops: CDR1 LNHNV, CDR2 YYDKDF (reference sequence). Trimming shortened V by 0 bases and J by 0 bases, and 9 bases separated the two germline ends. The material sequenced was tumor tissue, taken before nivolumab (anti-PD-1) treatment. The J gene is TRBJ1-5, the V gene TRBV15; D is ambiguous. The receptor comes from a person between 40 and 79 years old with oral cavity squamous cell carcinoma. The CDR3 here is CATSRERRNSNQPQHF. As DNA, the CDR3 is TGTGCCACCAGCAGAGAAAGACGGAATAGCAATCAGCCCCAGCATTTT.